This T cell receptor beta chain was identified during a study of human T cells and chemical hapten exposure. Trimming took 4 bases from V and 8 from J, leaving 17 bases between them. This CDR3 spans 15 amino acids. Germline V gene lookup returns CDR1 MNHNY and CDR2 SVGAGI (reference sequence). In the authors' workflow: Sample-level TCR yields exhibited a median of approximately 88,000, with a range of about 23,224 to 690,600. TCRdb redid the calling of the RACE reads with MiXCR, one entry per CDR3 protein. These V and J calls originate from TCRdb's pipeline instead of the authors' own analysis. The data show some 120,000 distinct CDR3 sequences, roughly 12% seen once. This clonotype was counted ten times or more. Indicated time point: patch test 1, 2 weeks after DPC sensitization. Documented treatment: therapeutic diphenylcyclopropenone sensitization with weekly scalp DPC. Venepuncture was done earlier than the placement of each patch test.

The TCR sequence derives from a woman between 45 and 60 years old with alopecia areata. Some clones in this sample may be carry-over from other donors' samples. This chain joins TRBV6-6 and TRBJ1-4; a possible D gene is TRBD1 (6 bases). This specimen consisted of whole blood, obtained in connection with sensitization to the hapten diphenylcyclopropenone (DPC). CDR3 DNA: TGTGCCAGCAGTTCTTTACAGGGTAGTGACGAAAAACTGTTTTTT. Protein product: CASSSLQGSDEKLFF.